This TCR beta chain is from a study of blood T cell repertoires in COVID-19. The V gene end was trimmed by 5 bases and the J gene end by 6 bases; junction bases not matched to a gene: 9. The CDR3 is 15 residues long. Germline lookup yields CDR1 SGHDT and CDR2 YYEEEE. Some clones are missing from TCRdb's copy, which holds only in-frame ones; the method was immunoSEQ multiplex PCR. The data show around 450,000 clones, less than 95% seen once. In Cohort 3, a recovered donor had either two negative PCRs, clearance, or symptom resolution. This clone was seen just once. Sequenced material: PBMCs or T cells enriched from blood (not recorded which). The receptor was derived from a man in his late teens or twenties who had recovered from COVID-19. The V gene is TRBV5-6, the J gene TRBJ2-7; 12 bases agree with TRBD2. DNA for the CDR3: TGTGCCAGCAGGCGATCTAGCGGGGGGGCGGTCGAGCAGTACTTC. Protein sequence: CASRRSSGGAVEQYF.